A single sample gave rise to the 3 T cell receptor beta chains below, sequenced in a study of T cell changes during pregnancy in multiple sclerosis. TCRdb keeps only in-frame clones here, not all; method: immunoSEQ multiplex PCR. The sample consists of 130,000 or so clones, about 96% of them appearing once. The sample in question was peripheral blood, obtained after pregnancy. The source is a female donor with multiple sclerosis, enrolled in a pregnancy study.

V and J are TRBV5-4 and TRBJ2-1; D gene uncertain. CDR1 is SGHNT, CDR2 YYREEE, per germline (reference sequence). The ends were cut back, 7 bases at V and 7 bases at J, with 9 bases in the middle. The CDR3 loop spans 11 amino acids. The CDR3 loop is CASRFGNEQFF. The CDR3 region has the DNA TGTGCCAGCCGGTTCGGTAATGAGCAGTTCTTC.

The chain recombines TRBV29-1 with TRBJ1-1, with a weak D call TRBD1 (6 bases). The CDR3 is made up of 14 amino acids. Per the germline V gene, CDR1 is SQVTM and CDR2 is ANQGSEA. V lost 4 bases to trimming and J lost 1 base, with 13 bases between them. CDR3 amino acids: CSVGRGHPNTEAFF. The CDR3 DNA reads TGCAGCGTTGGCCGGGGACACCCGAACACTGAAGCTTTCTTT. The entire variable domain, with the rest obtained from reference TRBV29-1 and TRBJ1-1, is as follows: SAVISQKPSRDICQRGTSLTIQCQVDSQVTMMFWYRQQPGQSLTLIATANQGSEATYESGFVIDKFPISRPNLTFSTLTVSNMSPEDSSIYLCSVGRGHPNTEAFFGQGTRLTVV.

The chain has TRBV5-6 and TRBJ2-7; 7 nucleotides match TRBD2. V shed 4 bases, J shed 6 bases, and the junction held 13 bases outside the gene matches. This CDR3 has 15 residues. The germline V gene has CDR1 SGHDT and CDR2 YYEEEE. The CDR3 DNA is TGTGCCAGCAGCACACGGCGGACGGGAGGATCCGAGCAGTACTTC. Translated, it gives CASSTRRTGGSEQYF.